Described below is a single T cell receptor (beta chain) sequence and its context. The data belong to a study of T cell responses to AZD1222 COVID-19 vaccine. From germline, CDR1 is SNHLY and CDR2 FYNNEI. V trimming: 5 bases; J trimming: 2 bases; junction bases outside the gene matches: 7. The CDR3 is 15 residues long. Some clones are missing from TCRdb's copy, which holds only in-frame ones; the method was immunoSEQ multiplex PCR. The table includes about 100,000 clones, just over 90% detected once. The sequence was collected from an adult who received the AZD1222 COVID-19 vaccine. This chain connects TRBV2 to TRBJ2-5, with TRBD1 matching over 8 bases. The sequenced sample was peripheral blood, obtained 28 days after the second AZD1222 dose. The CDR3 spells CASSKQDRVQETQYF. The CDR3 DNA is TGTGCCAGCAGTAAACAGGACAGGGTACAAGAGACCCAGTACTTC.